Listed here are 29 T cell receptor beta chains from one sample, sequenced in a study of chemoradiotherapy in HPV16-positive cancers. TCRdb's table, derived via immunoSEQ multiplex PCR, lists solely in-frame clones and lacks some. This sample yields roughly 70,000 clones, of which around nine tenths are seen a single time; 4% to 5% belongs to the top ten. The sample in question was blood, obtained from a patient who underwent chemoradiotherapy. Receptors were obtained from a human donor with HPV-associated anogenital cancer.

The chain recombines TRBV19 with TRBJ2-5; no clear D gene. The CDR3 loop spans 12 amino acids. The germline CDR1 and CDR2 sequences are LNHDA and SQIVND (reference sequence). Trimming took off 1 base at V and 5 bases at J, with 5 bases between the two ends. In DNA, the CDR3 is TGTGCCAGTAGTATAGTGGCGGAGACCCAGTACTTC. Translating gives CASSIVAETQYF.

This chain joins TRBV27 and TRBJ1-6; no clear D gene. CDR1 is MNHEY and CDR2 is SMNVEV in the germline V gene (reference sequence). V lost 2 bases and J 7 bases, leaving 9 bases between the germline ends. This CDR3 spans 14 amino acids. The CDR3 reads CASSLRGRNSPLHF. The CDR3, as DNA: TGTGCCAGCAGTTTAAGAGGGAGGAATTCACCCCTCCACTTT.

CDR3 in amino acids: CASSGSEQYF. CDR3 in DNA: TGTGCCAGCAGTGGGTCCGAGCAGTACTTC. V gene TRBV6-1 combines with J gene TRBJ2-7, with no clear D. Trimming pared 4 bases from V and 6 bases from J, leaving 4 bases between. In germline, CDR1 is MNHNS, CDR2 SASEGT. The CDR3 consists of 10 residues.

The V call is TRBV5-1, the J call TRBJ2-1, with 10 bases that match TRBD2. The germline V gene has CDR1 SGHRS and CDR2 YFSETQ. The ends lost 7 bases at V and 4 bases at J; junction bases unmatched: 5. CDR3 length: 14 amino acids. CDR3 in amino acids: CASEAGGQYNEQFF. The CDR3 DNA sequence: TGCGCCAGCGAAGCGGGAGGGCAATACAATGAGCAGTTCTTC. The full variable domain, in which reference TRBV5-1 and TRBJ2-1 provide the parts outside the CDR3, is KAGVTQTPRYLIKTRGQQVTLSCSPISGHRSVSWYQQTPGQGLQFLFEYFSETQRNKGNFPGRFSGRQFSNSRSEMNVSTLELGDSALYLCASEAGGQYNEQFFGPGTRLTVL.

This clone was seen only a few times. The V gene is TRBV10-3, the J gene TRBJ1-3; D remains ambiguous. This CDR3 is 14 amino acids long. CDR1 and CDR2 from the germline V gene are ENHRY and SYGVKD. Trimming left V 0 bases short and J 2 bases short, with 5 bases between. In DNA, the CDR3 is TGTGCCATCAGTGAGTCAGGCACTGGAAACACCATATATTTT. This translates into CAISESGTGNTIYF.

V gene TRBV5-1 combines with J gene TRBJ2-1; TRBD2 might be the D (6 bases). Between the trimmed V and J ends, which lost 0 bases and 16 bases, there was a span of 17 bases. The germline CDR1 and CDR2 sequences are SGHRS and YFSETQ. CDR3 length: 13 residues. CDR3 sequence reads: CASSLEAGLTNFF. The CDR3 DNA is TGCGCCAGCAGCTTGGAAGCGGGTCTAACCAATTTCTTC.

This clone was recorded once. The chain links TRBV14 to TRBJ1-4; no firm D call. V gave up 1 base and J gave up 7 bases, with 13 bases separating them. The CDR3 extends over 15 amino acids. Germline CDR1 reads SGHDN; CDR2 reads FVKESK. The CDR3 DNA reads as TGTGCCAGCAGCCAAGCTCCAGGAGGGAGTGAAAAACTGTTTTTT. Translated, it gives CASSQAPGGSEKLFF.

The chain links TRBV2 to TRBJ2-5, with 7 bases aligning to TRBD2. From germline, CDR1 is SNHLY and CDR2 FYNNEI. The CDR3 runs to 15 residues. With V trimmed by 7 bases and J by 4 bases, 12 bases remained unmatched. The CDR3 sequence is CASTPPGRGGETQYF. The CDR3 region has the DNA TGTGCCAGCACCCCGCCGGGGAGGGGAGGAGAGACCCAGTACTTC.

The CDR3 DNA reads TGTGCCAGCCAAGCAGGGGAGACCACTGAAGCTTTCTTT. Encoded protein: CASQAGETTEAFF. The J gene is TRBJ1-1, the V gene TRBV7-3; D might be TRBD1 (6 bases). V dropped 8 bases and J dropped 4 bases, with 14 bases sitting between them. CDR1 and CDR2 from the germline V gene are SGHTA and FQGTGA. CDR3 size: 13 residues.

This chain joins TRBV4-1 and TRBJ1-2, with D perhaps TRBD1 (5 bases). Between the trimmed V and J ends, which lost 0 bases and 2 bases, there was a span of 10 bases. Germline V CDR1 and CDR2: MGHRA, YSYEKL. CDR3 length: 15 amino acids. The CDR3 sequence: CASSQDGPGNYGYTF. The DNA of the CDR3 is TGCGCCAGCAGCCAAGATGGACCAGGGAACTATGGCTACACCTTC.

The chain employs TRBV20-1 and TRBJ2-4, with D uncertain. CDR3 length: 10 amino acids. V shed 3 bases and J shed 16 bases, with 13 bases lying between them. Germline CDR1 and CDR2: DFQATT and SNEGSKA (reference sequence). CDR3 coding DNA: TGCAGTGCTAGCGCGCAGGTTCGTTACTTC. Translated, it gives CSASAQVRYF.

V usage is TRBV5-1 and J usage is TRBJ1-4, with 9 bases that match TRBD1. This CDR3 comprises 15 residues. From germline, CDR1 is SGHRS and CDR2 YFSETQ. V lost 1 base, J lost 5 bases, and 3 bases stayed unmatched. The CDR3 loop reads CASSLRGQGNEKLFF. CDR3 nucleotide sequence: TGCGCCAGCAGCTTGCGAGGACAGGGGAATGAAAAACTGTTTTTT.

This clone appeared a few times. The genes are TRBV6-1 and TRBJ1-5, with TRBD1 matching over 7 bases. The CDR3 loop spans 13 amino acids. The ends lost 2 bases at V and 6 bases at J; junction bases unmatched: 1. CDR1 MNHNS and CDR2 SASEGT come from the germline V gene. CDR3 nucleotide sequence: TGTGCCAGCAGTGAACAGGGGGGTCAGCCCCAGCATTTT. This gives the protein CASSEQGGQPQHF.

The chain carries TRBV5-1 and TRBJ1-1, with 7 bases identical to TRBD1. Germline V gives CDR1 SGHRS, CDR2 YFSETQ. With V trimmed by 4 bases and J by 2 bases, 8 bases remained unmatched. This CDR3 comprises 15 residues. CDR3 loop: CASSENGQVNTEAFF. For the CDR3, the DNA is TGCGCCAGCAGCGAAAACGGACAGGTAAACACTGAAGCTTTCTTT.

CDR3 sequence (DNA): TGTGCCAGCAGCTCATGGGCCGAGAACACCGGGGAGCTGTTTTTT. Translating gives CASSSWAENTGELFF. The chain links TRBV4-2 to TRBJ2-2, with D uncertain. In germline, CDR1 is LGHNA, CDR2 YNFKEQ. This CDR3 spans 15 amino acids. Trimming pared 5 bases from V and 1 base from J, leaving 11 bases between.

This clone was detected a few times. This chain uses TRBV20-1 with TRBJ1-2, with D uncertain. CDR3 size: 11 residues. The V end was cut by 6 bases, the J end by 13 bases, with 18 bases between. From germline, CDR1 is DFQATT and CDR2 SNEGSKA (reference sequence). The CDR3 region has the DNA TGCAGTGCCCCCGAACTACCACATTTCACCTTC. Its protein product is CSAPELPHFTF.

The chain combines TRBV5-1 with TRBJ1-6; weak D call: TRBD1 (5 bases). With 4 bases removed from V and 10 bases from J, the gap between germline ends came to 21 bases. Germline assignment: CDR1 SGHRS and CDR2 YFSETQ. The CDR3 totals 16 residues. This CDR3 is CASSLQTRQEGSPLHF. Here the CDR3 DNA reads TGCGCCAGCAGCCTCCAGACACGGCAGGAGGGGTCACCCCTCCACTTT.

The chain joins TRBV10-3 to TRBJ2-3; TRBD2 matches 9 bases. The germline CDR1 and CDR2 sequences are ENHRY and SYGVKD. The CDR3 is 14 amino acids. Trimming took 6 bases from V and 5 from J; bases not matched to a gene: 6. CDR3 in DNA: TGTGCCATCAGATCGGGCGGGGGGGAAGATACGCAGTATTTT. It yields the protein CAIRSGGGEDTQYF.

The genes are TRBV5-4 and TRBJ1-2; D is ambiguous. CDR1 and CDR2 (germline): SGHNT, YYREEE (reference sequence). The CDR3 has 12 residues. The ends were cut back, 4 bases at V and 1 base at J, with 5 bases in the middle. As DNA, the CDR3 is TGTGCCAGCAGCCTGAGTAACTATGGCTACACCTTC. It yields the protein CASSLSNYGYTF. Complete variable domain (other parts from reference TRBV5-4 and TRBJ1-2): ETGVTQSPTHLIKTRGQQVTLRCSSQSGHNTVSWYQQALGQGPQFIFQYYREEENGRGNFPPRFSGLQFPNYSSELNVNALELDDSALYLCASSLSNYGYTFGSGTRLTVV.

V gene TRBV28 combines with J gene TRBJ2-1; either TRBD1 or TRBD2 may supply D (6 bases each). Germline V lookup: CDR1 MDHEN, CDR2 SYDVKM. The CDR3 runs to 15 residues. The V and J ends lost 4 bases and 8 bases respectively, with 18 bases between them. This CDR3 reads CASSSLSGARYEQFF. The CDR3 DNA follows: TGTGCCAGCAGTTCCCTCTCGGGGGCCAGATATGAGCAGTTCTTC.

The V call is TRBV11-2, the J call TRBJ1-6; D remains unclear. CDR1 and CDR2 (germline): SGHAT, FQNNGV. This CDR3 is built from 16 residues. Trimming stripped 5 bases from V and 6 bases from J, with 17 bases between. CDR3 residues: CASSPQLGEVNSPLHF. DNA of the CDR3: TGTGCCAGCAGCCCCCAGTTGGGAGAAGTTAATTCACCCCTCCACTTT.

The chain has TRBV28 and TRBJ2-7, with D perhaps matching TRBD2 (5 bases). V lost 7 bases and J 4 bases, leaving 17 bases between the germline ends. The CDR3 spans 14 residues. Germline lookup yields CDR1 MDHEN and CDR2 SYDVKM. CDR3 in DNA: TGTGCCAGCATCTCGAGGGAACGGACTTACGAGCAGTACTTC. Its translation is CASISRERTYEQYF.

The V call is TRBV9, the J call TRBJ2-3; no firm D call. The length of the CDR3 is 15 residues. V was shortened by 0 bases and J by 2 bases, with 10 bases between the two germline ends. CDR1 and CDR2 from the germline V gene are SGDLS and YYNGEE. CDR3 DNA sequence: TGTGCCAGCAGCGTAGGTATTAGAACCACAGATACGCAGTATTTT. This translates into CASSVGIRTTDTQYF.

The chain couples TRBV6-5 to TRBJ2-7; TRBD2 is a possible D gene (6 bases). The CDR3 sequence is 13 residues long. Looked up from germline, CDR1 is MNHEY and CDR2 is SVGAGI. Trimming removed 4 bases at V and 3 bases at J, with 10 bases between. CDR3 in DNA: TGTGCCAGCAGTTCCGGGACTGACTACGAGCAGTACTTC. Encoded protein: CASSSGTDYEQYF.

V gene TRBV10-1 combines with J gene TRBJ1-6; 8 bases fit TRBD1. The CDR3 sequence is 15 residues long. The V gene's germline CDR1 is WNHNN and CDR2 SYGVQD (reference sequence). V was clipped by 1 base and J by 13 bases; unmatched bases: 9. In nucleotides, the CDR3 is TGCGCCAGCAGTGAGTTCGCCGCAGGGGGCTCTCCCCTCCACTTT. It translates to CASSEFAAGGSPLHF.

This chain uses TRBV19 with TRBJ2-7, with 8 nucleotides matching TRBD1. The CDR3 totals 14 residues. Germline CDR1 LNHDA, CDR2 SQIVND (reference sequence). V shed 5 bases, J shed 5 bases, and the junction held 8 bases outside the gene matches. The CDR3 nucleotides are TGTGCCAGTAGTTCCCGGGACAGGCCCCACGAGCAGTACTTC. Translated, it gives CASSSRDRPHEQYF.

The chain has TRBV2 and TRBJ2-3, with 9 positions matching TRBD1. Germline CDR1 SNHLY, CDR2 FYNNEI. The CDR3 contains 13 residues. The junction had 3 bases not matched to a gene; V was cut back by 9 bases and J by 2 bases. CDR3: CARQGADTDTQYF. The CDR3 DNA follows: TGTGCCAGACAGGGGGCGGACACAGATACGCAGTATTTT. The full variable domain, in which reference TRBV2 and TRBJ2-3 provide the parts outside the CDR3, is EPEVTQTPSHQVTQMGQEVILRCVPISNHLYFYWYRQILGQKVEFLVSFYNNEISEKSEIFDDQFSVERPDGSNFTLKIRSTKLEDSAMYFCARQGADTDTQYFGPGTRLTVL.

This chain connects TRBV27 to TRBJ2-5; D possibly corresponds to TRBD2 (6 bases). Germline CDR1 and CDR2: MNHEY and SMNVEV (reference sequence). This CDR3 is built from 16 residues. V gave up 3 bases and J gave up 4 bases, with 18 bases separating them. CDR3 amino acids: CASSFAYGGSRETQYF. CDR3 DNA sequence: TGTGCCAGCAGTTTCGCTTACGGGGGTTCGCGAGAGACCCAGTACTTC.

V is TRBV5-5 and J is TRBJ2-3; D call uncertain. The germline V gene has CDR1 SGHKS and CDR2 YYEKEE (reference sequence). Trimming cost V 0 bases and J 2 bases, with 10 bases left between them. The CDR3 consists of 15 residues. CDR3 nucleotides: TGTGCCAGCAGCTTGGATCCCAGCCCCACAGATACGCAGTATTTT. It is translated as CASSLDPSPTDTQYF.